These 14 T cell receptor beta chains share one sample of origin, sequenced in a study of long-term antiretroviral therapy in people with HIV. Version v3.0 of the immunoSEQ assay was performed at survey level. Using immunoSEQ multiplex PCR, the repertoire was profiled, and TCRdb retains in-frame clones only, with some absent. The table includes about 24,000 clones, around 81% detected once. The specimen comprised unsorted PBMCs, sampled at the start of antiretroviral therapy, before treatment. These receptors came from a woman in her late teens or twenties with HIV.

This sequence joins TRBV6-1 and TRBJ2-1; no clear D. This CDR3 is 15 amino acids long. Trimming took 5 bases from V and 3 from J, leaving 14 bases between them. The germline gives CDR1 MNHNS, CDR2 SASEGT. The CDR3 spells CASSFLETRYNEQFF. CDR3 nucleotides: TGTGCCAGCAGTTTCCTGGAGACCCGCTACAATGAGCAGTTCTTC.

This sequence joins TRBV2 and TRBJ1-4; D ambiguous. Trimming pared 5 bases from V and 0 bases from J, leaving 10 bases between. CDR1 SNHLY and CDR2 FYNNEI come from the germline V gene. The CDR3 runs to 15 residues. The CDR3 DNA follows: TGTGCCAGCAGTTTGTTCGAGTCAACTAATGAAAAACTGTTTTTT. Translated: CASSLFESTNEKLFF.

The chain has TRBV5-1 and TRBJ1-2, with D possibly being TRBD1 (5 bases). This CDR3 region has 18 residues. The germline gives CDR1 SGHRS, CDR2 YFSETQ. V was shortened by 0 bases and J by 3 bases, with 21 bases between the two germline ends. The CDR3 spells CASSLDLLSAGNDYGYTF. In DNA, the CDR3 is TGCGCCAGCAGCTTGGATCTCTTGTCGGCAGGGAATGACTATGGCTACACCTTC.

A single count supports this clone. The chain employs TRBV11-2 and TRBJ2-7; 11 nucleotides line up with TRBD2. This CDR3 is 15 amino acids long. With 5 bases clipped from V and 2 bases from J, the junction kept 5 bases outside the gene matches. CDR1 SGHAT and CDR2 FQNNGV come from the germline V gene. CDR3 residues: CASSPTSGGTYEQYF. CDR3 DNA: TGTGCCAGCAGCCCCACTAGCGGGGGTACCTACGAGCAGTACTTC.

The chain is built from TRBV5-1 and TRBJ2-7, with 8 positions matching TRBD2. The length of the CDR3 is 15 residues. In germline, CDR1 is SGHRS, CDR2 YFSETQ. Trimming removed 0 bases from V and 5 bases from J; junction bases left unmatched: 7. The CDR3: CASSLGPGGGNEQYF. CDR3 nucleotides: TGCGCCAGCAGCTTGGGTCCCGGGGGGGGAAACGAGCAGTACTTC.

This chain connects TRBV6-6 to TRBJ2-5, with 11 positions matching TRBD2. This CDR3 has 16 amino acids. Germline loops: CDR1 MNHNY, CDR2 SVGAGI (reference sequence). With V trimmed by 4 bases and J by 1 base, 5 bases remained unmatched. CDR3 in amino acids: CASSSTSGGPQETQYF. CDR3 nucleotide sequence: TGTGCCAGCAGTTCTACTAGCGGGGGCCCCCAAGAGACCCAGTACTTC.

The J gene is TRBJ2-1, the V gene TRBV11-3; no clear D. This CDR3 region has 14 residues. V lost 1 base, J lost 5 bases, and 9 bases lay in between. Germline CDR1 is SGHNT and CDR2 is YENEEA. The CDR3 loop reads CASSLGRPDNEQFF. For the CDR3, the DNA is TGTGCCAGCAGCTTAGGACGCCCAGACAATGAGCAGTTCTTC.

The CDR3 sequence: CASSLGGTSTDTQYF. The CDR3 bases are TGTGCCAGCAGCTTAGGAGGTACTAGCACAGATACGCAGTATTTT. The chain has TRBV11-2 and TRBJ2-3; the D is unclear. Germline V gene sequence: CDR1 SGHAT, CDR2 FQNNGV. V lost 1 base and J 0 bases, leaving 8 bases between the germline ends. The CDR3 consists of 15 residues.

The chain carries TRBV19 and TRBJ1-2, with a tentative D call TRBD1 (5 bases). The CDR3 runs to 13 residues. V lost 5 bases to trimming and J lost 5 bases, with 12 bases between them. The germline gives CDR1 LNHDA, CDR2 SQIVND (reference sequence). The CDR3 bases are TGTGCCAGTAGTGAGGGACTGTCATATGGCTACACCTTC. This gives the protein CASSEGLSYGYTF.

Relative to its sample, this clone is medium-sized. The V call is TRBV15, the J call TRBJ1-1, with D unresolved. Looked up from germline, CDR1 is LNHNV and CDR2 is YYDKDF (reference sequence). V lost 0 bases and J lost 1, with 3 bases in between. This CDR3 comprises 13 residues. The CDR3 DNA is TGTGCCACCAGCAGAGAGTGGAACACTGAAGCTTTCTTT. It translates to CATSREWNTEAFF.

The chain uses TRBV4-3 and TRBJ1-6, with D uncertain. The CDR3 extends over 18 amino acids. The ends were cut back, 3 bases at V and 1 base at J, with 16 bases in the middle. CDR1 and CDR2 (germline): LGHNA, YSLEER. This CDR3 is CASSQSLQTRSYNSPLHF. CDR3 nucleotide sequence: TGCGCCAGCAGCCAGTCTCTCCAGACCCGGTCCTATAATTCACCCCTCCACTTT.

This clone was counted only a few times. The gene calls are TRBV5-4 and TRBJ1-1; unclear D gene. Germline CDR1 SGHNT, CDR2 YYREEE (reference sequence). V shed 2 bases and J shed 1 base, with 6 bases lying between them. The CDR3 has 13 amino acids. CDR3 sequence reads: CASSFDANTEAFF. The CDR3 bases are TGTGCCAGCAGCTTTGATGCGAACACTGAAGCTTTCTTT.

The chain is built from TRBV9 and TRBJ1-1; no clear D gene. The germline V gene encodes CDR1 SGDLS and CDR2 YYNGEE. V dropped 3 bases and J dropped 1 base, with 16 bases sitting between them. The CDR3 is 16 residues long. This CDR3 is CASSAAYSDGNTEAFF. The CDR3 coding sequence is TGTGCCAGCAGCGCGGCCTATTCCGACGGGAACACTGAAGCTTTCTTT. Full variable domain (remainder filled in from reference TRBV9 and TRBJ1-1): DSGVTQTPKHLITATGQRVTLRCSPRSGDLSVYWYQQSLDQGLQFLIQYYNGEERAKGNILERFSAQQFPDLHSELNLSSLELGDSALYFCASSAAYSDGNTEAFFGQGTRLTVV.

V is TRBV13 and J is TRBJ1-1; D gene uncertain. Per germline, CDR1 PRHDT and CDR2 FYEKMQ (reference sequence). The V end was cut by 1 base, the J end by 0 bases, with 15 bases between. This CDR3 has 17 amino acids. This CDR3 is CASSLVKTPGVNTEAFF. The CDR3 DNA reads TGTGCCAGCAGCTTAGTTAAGACTCCAGGAGTGAACACTGAAGCTTTCTTT.